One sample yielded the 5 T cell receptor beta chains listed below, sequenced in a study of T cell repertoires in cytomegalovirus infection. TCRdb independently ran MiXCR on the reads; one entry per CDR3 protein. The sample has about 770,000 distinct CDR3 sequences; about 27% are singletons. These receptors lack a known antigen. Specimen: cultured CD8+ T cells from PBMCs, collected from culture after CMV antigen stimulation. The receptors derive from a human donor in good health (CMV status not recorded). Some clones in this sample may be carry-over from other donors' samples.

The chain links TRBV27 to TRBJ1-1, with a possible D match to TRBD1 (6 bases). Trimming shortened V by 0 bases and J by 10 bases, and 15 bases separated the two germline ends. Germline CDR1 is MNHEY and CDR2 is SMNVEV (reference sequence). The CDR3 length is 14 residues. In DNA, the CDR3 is TGTGCCAGCAGTTTATCCTCCACAGGGTTGGCAGCTTTCTTT. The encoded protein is CASSLSSTGLAAFF.

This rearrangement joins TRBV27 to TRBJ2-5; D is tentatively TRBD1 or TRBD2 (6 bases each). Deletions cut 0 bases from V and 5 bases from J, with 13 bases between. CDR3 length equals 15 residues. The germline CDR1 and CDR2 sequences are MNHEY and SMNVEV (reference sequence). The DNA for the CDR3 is TGTGCCAGCAGTTTATCTTGGGGGGCGAGGGAGACCCAGTACTTC. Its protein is CASSLSWGARETQYF.

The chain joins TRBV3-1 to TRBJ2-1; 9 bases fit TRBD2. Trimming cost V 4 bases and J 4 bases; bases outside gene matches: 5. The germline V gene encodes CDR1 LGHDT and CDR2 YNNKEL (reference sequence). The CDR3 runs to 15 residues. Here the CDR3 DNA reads TGTGCCAGCAGCCCCCGACTAGCGGCATACAATGAGCAGTTCTTC. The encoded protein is CASSPRLAAYNEQFF.

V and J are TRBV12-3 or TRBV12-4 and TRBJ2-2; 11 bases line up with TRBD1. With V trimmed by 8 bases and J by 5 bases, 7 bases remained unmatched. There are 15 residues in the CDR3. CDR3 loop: CASGTRDRGTGELFF. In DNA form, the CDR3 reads TGTGCCAGCGGAACCCGGGACAGGGGGACCGGGGAGCTGTTTTTT.

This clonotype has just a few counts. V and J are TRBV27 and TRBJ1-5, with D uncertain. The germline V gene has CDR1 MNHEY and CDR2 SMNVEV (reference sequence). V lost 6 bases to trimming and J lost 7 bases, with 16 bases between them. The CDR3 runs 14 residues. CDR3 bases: TGTGCCAGCAGCCGCAGGCCAGCGTACCAGCCCCAGCATTTT. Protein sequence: CASSRRPAYQPQHF.